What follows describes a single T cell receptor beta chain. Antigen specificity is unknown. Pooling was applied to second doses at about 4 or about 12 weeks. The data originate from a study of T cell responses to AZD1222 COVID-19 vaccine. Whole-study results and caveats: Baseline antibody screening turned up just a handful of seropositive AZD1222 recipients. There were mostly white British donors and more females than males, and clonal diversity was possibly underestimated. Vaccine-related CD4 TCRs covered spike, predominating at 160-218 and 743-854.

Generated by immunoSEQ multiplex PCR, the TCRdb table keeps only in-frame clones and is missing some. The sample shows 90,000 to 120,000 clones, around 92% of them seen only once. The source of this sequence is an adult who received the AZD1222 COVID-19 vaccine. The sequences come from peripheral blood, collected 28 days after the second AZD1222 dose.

The CDR3 sequence is CASSLVRLYGYTF. CDR3 coding DNA: TGTGCCAGCAGCTTGGTCCGCCTCTATGGCTACACCTTC. The V call is TRBV5-8, the J call TRBJ1-2; D not resolved. CDR1 and CDR2 from the germline V gene are SGHTS and YDEGEE. The CDR3 spans 13 residues. The V gene lost 0 bases and the J gene lost 4 bases, with 7 bases spanning the gap.